This T cell receptor beta chain came from a study of cytomegalovirus exposure and HLA in healthy donors. Overall study results and limits: Trimming of TCR beta V- and J-genes showed a link, identified in a later analysis, to a missense DCLRE1C variant. Donors were assumed by presence/absence analyses to have roughly uniform sequencing depth. Immune exposure information comprised only CMV serostatus.

This clone has a handful of counts. Its antigen is unidentified. Germline assignment: CDR1 SGHTA and CDR2 FQGNSA. Between the trimmed V and J ends, which lost 0 bases and 0 bases, there was a span of 14 bases. This CDR3 spans 18 amino acids. The PCR had 60 Vbeta and 13 Jbeta primers. Per the study methods: Later, an analysis found about 83 million unique TCR beta chains, and about 10 million of these were shared. Data came from immunoSEQ multiplex PCR; TCRdb stores just in-frame clones and leaves some out. The DNA was the basis for D and trimming; V, J and clone size are from that table. The repertoire consists of about 82,000 clones, with around 10% occurring once and the leading ten covering roughly a quarter.

The sequenced sample was PBMCs. This TCR came from a man aged 55 to 70 in good health and CMV-seropositive. The V and J genes are TRBV7-2 and TRBJ2-2, with D perhaps TRBD2 (6 bases). The CDR3 coding sequence is TGTGCCAGCAGCTTAGCGCGGGACCGGACTACGAACACCGGGGAGCTGTTTTTT. This encodes CASSLARDRTTNTGELFF.